This TCR beta chain was sequenced for a study of shared clonotypes between healthy human individuals. General observations from the study: The sharing of 5% to 5.5% of naive CD4 clonotypes was seen across a few donors.

This CDR3 contains 13 residues. Assay execution took place at the deep level. Assay: immunoSEQ multiplex PCR; the TCRdb copy retains only in-frame clones and omits some. This table has roughly 530,000 clones, 90% to 96% appearing once. Note on this clone: What it binds is not known.

Sequenced: naive CD4+ T cells sorted from blood. Sample subset: CD45RA+ positively selected. The clonotype was recovered from a woman younger than 45 in good health. The chain recombines TRBV1 with TRBJ2-1; TRBD1 is taken as the D call from the table, unchecked against the DNA. TRBV1 is labeled a pseudogene. CDR3 in amino acids: CTRRPGQSNEQFF. As DNA, the CDR3 is TGCACTAGAAGACCGGGACAGAGCAATGAGCAGTTCTTC.